What follows describes a single T cell receptor (beta chain). No cognate antigen has been identified for it. Base qualities were left out, and no much larger clone turns up one base away. This sample is part of a study of lymphopenia after photon versus proton radiotherapy (dated by TCRdb to about 2019). Study-wide context: The immunological effects of photon versus proton radiation therapy were compared in patients with gastrointestinal tumors who developed high-grade lymphopenia. The roughly 20 patients in the cohort had gastrointestinal tumors, were treated with either photon or proton therapy, and subsequently developed lymphopenia. The study was designed to characterize how the impact on the immune system differs between the two radiation modalities.

Libraries were built with the immunoSEQ multiplex PCR assay. Deep sequencing of rearranged TCR beta loci, alongside multiparametric flow cytometry, was used to profile T cell repertoires. TCRdb mirrors the immuneACCESS table, restricted to in-frame sequences. Some clones are absent from its copies; in checked studies, under half trace to an unresolved V gene, and the reason for the others is unknown. The sample profile shows tens of thousands of clones; roughly 85% of them were found once. The top ten clonotypes cover less than 25% of the sample. Results and caveats for the whole study, not just this receptor: Once the lymphocyte count had reached its nadir, the repertoires of photon-treated patients showed oligoclonal expansion, particularly of CD8+ Temra cells, and this expansion drove the decline in diversity. Across the cohort, a larger post-nadir drop in TCR diversity was inversely correlated with overall survival time among patients who died. During treatment, patients who received photon therapy lost naive T cells and TCR diversity and gained effector/memory populations, whereas patients who received proton therapy remained relatively stable. The survival association was examined only in patients who died, and the authors described better survival with proton therapy as a possibility, not as a demonstrated result.

The CDR3 spans 13 residues, from the cysteine through the phenylalanine. Here the CDR3 DNA is all that survives: 39 bases in frame from base 1. V has 5 bases trimmed and J has 2 bases trimmed; junction bases matching no gene number 3. From the germline V gene (reference sequence), CDR1 is LNHNV and CDR2 is YYDKDF. The sequence came from a woman aged 70-85 years with pancreatic cancer. The material was peripheral blood, obtained from a patient treated with proton-based radiotherapy. The chain employs TRBV15 and TRBJ2-7; 7 junctional bases match TRBD1. The sequenced DNA is TGTGCCACCAGCGGGGACAGCCCCTACGAGCAGTACTTC. It translates to CATSGDSPYEQYF.